The next 7 T cell receptor beta chains were all read from a single sample in a study of blood T cell repertoires in COVID-19. Sequenced by immunoSEQ multiplex PCR; TCRdb stores in-frame clones only, minus some. The data hold around 230,000 clones, with 88% observed a single time. Material for sequencing was peripheral blood. Receptors were obtained from a man in his forties with acute or convalescent COVID-19.

In this sample, this clone turned up a few times. This chain uses TRBV6-1 with TRBJ1-1, with D perhaps matching TRBD1 (6 bases). Per the germline V gene, CDR1 is MNHNS and CDR2 is SASEGT. The CDR3 is 18 amino acids. V shed 2 bases and J shed 3 bases, with 22 bases lying between them. CDR3 amino acids: CASSEIPRDIPEHTEAFF. The CDR3 nucleotides read TGTGCCAGCAGTGAAATTCCGAGGGACATCCCTGAGCACACTGAAGCTTTCTTT.

To note about this clone: The identical CDR3 is also encoded by other nucleotide sequences in the sample. The chain has TRBV5-1 and TRBJ2-7; unclear D gene. Germline V gene data show CDR1 as SGHRS and CDR2 as YFSETQ. This CDR3 has 12 amino acids. Trimming left V 4 bases short and J 3 bases short, with 8 bases between. The CDR3 nucleotides read TGCGCCAGCAGCCCAGGTTTCTACGAGCAGTACTTC. Translating it yields CASSPGFYEQYF.

The rearrangement joins TRBV7-3 to TRBJ2-1; 12 nucleotides match TRBD2. The V segment lost 5 bases and the J segment 9 bases; nucleotides outside the gene matches: 5. CDR3 length equals 14 residues. Per germline, CDR1 SGHTA and CDR2 FQGTGA. Here the CDR3 DNA reads TGTGCCAGCAGCCCGGGACTAGCGGGTAGTGAGCAGTTCTTC. Translation: CASSPGLAGSEQFF.

The chain recombines TRBV5-1 with TRBJ1-3; D is ambiguous. CDR3 size: 15 residues. Germline V CDR1 and CDR2: SGHRS, YFSETQ. The germline V and J ends were trimmed by 0 bases and 2 bases, with 9 bases remaining between them. The CDR3 protein is CASSLAGDTGNTIYF. As DNA, the CDR3 is TGCGCCAGCAGCTTGGCGGGAGACACTGGAAACACCATATATTTT.

The table lists this clone with a count of one. The chain joins TRBV27 to TRBJ1-5; 8 positions match TRBD1. Per germline, CDR1 MNHEY and CDR2 SMNVEV (reference sequence). The CDR3 sequence is 18 residues long. The junction had 13 bases not matched to a gene; V was cut back by 6 bases and J by 0 bases. Here the CDR3 reads CASRPVRDRGDSNQPQHF. The CDR3 region has the DNA TGTGCCAGCAGACCAGTCAGAGACAGGGGAGATAGCAATCAGCCCCAGCATTTT.

This clone was found a few times. This chain connects TRBV27 to TRBJ2-7, with TRBD2 as a possible D gene (5 bases). Germline lookup yields CDR1 MNHEY and CDR2 SMNVEV (reference sequence). The CDR3 contains 14 residues. Trimming stripped 3 bases from V and 3 bases from J, with 12 bases between. CDR3 protein: CASSFLPGSYEQYF. The CDR3 DNA reads TGTGCCAGCAGTTTTCTCCCGGGGAGCTACGAGCAGTACTTC.

The chain employs TRBV7-9 and TRBJ2-1; D may be TRBD2 (6 bases). Germline V gives CDR1 SEHNR, CDR2 FQNEAQ (reference sequence). The CDR3 has 16 amino acids. With 1 base removed from V and 0 bases from J, the gap between germline ends came to 10 bases. The CDR3 DNA reads as TGTGCCAGCAGCTTAGTTGTTAGCGGCTCCTACAATGAGCAGTTCTTC. Translated, it gives CASSLVVSGSYNEQFF.